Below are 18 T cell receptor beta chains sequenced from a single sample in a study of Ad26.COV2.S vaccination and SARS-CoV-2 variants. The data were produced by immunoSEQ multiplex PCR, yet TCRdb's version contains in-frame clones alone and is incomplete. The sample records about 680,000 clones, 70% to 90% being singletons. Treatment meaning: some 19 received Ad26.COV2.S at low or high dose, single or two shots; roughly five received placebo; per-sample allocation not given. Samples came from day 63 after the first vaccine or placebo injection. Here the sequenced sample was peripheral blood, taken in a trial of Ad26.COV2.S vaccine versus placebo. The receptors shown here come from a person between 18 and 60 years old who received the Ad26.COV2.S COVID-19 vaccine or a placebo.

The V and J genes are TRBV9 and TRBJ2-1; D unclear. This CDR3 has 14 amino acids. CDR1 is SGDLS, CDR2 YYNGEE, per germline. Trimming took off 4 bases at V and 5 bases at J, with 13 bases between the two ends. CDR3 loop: CASSTGPPNNEQFF. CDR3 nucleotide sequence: TGTGCCAGCAGCACCGGCCCCCCAAACAATGAGCAGTTCTTC.

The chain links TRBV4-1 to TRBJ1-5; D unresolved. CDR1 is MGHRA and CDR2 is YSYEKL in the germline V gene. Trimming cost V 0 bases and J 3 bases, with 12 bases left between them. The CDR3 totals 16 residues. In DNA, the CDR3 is TGCGCCAGCAGCCAAGAGATTTGGACCGTCAATCAGCCCCAGCATTTT. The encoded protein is CASSQEIWTVNQPQHF.

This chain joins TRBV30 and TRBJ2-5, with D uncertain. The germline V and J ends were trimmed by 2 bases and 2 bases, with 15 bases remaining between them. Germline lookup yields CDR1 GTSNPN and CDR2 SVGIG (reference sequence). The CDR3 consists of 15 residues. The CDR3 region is CAWSFPPGSQETQYF. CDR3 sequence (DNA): TGTGCCTGGAGTTTCCCGCCTGGGTCGCAAGAGACCCAGTACTTC.

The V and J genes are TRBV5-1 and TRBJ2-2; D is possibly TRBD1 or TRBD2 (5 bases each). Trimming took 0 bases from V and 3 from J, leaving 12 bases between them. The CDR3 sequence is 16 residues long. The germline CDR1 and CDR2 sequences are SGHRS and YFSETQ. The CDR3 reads CASSLAGSRDTGELFF. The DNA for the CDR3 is TGCGCCAGCAGCTTGGCAGGGAGTAGGGACACCGGGGAGCTGTTTTTT.

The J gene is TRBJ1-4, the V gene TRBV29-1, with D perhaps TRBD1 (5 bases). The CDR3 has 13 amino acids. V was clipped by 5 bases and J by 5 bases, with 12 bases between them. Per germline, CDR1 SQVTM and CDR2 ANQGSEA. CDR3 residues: CSVSGQGNEKLFF. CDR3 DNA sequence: TGCAGCGTTTCAGGGCAGGGAAATGAAAAACTGTTTTTT.

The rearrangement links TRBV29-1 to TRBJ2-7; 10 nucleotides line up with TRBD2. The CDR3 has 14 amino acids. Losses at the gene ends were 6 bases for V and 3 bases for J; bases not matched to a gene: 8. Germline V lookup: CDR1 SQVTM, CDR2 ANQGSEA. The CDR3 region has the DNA TGCAGCGTGGAGACTAGCGGGCGAAACTACGAGCAGTACTTC. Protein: CSVETSGRNYEQYF.

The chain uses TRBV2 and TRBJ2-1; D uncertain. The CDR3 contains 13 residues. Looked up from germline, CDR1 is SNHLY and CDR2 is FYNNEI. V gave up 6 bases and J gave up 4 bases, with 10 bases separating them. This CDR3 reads CASSREAYNEQFF. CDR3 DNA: TGTGCCAGCAGCCGCGAGGCGTACAATGAGCAGTTCTTC.

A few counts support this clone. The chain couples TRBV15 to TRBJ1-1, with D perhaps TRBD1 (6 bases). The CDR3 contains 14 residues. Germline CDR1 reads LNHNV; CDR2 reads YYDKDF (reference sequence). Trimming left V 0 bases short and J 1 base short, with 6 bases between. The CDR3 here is CATSREQGNTEAFF. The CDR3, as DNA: TGTGCCACCAGCAGAGAACAGGGGAACACTGAAGCTTTCTTT.

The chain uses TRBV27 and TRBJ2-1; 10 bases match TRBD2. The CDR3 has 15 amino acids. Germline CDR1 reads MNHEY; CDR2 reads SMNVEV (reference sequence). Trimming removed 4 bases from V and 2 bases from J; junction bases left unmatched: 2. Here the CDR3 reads CASSSGLAAYNEQFF. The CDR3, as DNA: TGTGCCAGCAGTTCCGGACTAGCGGCCTACAATGAGCAGTTCTTC.

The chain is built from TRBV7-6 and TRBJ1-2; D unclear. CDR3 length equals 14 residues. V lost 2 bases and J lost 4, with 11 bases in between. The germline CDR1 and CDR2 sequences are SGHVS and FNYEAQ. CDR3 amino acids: CASSLNTGGYGYTF. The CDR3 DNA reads TGTGCCAGCAGCTTAAACACCGGTGGCTATGGCTACACCTTC.

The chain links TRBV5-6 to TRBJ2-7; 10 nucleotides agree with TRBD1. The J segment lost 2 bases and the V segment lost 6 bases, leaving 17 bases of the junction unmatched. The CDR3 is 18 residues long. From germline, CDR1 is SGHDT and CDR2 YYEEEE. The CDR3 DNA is TGTGCCAGCATCCAAACCCACCCTGGGACAGGGGACACCTACGAGCAGTACTTC. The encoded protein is CASIQTHPGTGDTYEQYF.

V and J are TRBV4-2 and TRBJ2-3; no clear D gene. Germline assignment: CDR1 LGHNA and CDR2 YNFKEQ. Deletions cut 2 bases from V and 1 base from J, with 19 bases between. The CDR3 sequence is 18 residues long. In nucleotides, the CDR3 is TGTGCCAGCAGCCAAAAACCGAAGGCAGGAAGGGGCACAGATACGCAGTATTTT. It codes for CASSQKPKAGRGTDTQYF.

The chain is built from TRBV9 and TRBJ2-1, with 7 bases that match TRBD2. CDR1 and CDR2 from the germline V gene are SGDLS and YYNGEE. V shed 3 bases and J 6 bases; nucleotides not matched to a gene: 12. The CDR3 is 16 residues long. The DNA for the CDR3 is TGTGCCAGCAGCGCAGAGACGGGACTACCGTTCAATGAGCAGTTCTTC. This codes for CASSAETGLPFNEQFF.

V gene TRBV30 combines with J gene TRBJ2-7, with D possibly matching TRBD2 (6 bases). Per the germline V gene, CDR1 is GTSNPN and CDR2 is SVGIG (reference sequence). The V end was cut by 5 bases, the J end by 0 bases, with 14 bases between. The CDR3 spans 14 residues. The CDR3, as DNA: TGTGCCTGGTGCGGGGTCAGGAGCTCCTACGAGCAGTACTTC. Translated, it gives CAWCGVRSSYEQYF.

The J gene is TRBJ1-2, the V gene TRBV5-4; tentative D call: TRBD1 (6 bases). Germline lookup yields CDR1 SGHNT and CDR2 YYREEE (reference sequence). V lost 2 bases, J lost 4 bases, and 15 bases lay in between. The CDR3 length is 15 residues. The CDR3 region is CASSFRQEKPYGYTF. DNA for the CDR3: TGTGCCAGCAGCTTCCGACAGGAAAAGCCCTATGGCTACACCTTC.

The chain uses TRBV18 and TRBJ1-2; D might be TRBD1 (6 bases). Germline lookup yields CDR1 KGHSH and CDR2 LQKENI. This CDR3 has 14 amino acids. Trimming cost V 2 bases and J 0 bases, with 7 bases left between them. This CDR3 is CASSPGTPNYGYTF. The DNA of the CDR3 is TGTGCCAGCTCACCAGGGACACCTAACTATGGCTACACCTTC.

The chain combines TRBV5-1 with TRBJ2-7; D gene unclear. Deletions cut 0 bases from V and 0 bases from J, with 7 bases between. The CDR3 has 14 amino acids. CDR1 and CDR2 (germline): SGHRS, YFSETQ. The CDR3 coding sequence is TGCGCCAGCAGCTTGGTTGGGGACTCCTACGAGCAGTACTTC. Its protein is CASSLVGDSYEQYF.

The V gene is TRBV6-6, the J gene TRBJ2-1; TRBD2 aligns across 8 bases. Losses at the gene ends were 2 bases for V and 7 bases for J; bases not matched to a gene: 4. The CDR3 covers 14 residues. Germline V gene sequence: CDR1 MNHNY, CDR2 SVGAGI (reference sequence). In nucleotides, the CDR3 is TGTGCCAGCAGTTACGGGACTAGGAGGAATGAGCAGTTCTTC. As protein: CASSYGTRRNEQFF.